What follows are 18 T cell receptor beta chains derived from one specimen sequenced in a study of T cells in Graves' hyperthyroidism and ophthalmopathy. TCR beta CDR3 regions were amplified from RNA transcripts. First-round RT-PCR of the TCR CDR3 relied on the HTBI primer set. TCRdb itself ran the multiplex PCR reads through MiXCR, one entry per CDR3 protein. The table includes 490,000 or so distinct CDR3 sequences, about 20% detected once. The sequenced sample consisted of blood. The source is a woman in her seventies with Graves' ophthalmopathy.

The table lists this clonotype with a few counts. This chain uses TRBV29-1 with TRBJ1-2, with D possibly being TRBD1 (6 bases). Trimming cost V 0 bases and J 2 bases, with 13 bases left between them. This CDR3 is 15 amino acids long. Germline CDR1 and CDR2: SQVTM and ANQGSEA. CDR3 bases: TGCAGCGTTGAAGATCAGGCAGGGGTAAACTATGGCTACACCTTC. This codes for CSVEDQAGVNYGYTF.

This clonotype was seen ten or more times. J is TRBJ1-1 and V is TRBV28; maybe TRBD1 (6 bases). V lost 4 bases to trimming and J lost 1 base, with 13 bases between them. The CDR3 covers 15 residues. Germline lookup yields CDR1 MDHEN and CDR2 SYDVKM. The CDR3: CASSSPQGSNTEAFF. Here the CDR3 DNA reads TGTGCCAGCAGTTCCCCACAGGGCTCGAACACTGAAGCTTTCTTT.

This clonotype came up many times. The J gene is TRBJ1-1, the V gene TRBV12-3 or TRBV12-4, with D tentatively TRBD1 (5 bases). The CDR3 totals 16 residues. Trimming shortened V by 2 bases and J by 0 bases, and 13 bases separated the two germline ends. CDR3 loop: CASSLSPGRLNTEAFF. CDR3 nucleotides: TGTGCCAGCAGTTTATCTCCAGGGCGGTTGAACACTGAAGCTTTCTTT.

This clonotype occurred many times. The V call is TRBV30, the J call TRBJ2-1; the D gene is possibly TRBD2 (6 bases). Germline V gene sequence: CDR1 GTSNPN, CDR2 SVGIG (reference sequence). The germline V and J ends were trimmed by 2 bases and 8 bases, with 16 bases remaining between them. The CDR3 is made up of 14 amino acids. In DNA, the CDR3 is TGTGCCTGGAGTATTGGCGGGATGAGGGATGAGCAGTTCTTC. Translated, it gives CAWSIGGMRDEQFF.

This clonotype appeared many times. The V and J genes are TRBV28 and TRBJ1-1; no definite D call. V dropped 3 bases and J dropped 1 base, with 6 bases sitting between them. CDR1 MDHEN and CDR2 SYDVKM come from the germline V gene. The CDR3 length is 13 residues. DNA of the CDR3: TGTGCCAGCAGTTTGCTTGCGAACACTGAAGCTTTCTTT. Protein: CASSLLANTEAFF.

This clonotype was recorded only once. A much larger clone lies one base from this, so it may be a read error. The rearrangement links TRBV3-1 to TRBJ2-3, with D possibly TRBD2 on 5 matching bases. CDR3 length: 17 residues. Germline-derived CDR1 and CDR2 are LGHDT and YNNKEL (reference sequence). Trimming took off 4 bases at V and 2 bases at J, with 19 bases between the two ends. The CDR3 DNA follows: TGTGCCAGCAGCCGAGGAGCGGCCTCACACCCCACAGATACGCAGTATTTT. Its protein product is CASSRGAASHPTDTQYF.

This clonotype was picked up a small number of times. The V and J genes are TRBV19 and TRBJ2-1, with 8 bases fitting TRBD1. This CDR3 is 14 amino acids long. Germline trimming cut 8 bases from V and 5 bases from J; bases unmatched to any gene: 8. CDR1 LNHDA and CDR2 SQIVND come from the germline V gene (reference sequence). The CDR3 here is CASHQGAWNNEQFF. CDR3 nucleotide sequence: TGTGCCAGTCATCAGGGGGCATGGAACAATGAGCAGTTCTTC.

The chain uses TRBV2 and TRBJ2-5; 10 positions match TRBD2. This CDR3 comprises 13 residues. From germline, CDR1 is SNHLY and CDR2 FYNNEI. The junction had 6 bases not matched to a gene; V was cut back by 7 bases and J by 7 bases. The CDR3 coding sequence is TGTGCCAGCAAGGCTAGCGGGAGTGGGACCCAGTACTTC. Its translation: CASKASGSGTQYF.

The table lists this clonotype with a few counts. The rearrangement joins TRBV7-3 to TRBJ1-5; D perhaps matches TRBD1 (6 bases). The length of the CDR3 is 15 residues. Germline values: CDR1 SGHTA, CDR2 FQGTGA. The ends were cut back, 2 bases at V and 6 bases at J, with 14 bases in the middle. CDR3 in DNA: TGTGCCAGCAGCTTACCGGCAGGGGAAGGTCAGCCCCAGCATTTT. Its protein product is CASSLPAGEGQPQHF.

CDR3 DNA sequence: TGTGCCAGCAGCCCCTTACTGCAGGGAGGCAATGAGCAGTTCTTC. Translating gives CASSPLLQGGNEQFF. The rearrangement uses TRBV6-2 or TRBV6-3 and TRBJ2-1; the D gene is possibly TRBD2 (6 bases). The germline V gene has CDR1 MNHEY and CDR2 SVGEGT. Trimming stripped 6 bases from V and 6 bases from J, with 18 bases between. The length of the CDR3 is 15 residues.

The count of this clonotype is one. Germline is not matched at one junction end, which may reflect a read error. The chain links TRBV7-9 to TRBJ1-1; D is uncertain. Germline-derived CDR1 and CDR2 are SEHNR and FQNEAQ (reference sequence). The CDR3 is made up of 13 amino acids. Here the CDR3 reads CASGLEHGLRAFF. CDR3 coding DNA: TGTGCCAGCGGCTTGGAGCACGGCCTGAGAGCTTTCTTT.

The chain joins TRBV20-1 to TRBJ1-2; the D is unclear. The CDR3 spans 14 residues. The V gene lost 0 bases and the J gene lost 1 base, with 9 bases spanning the gap. Germline lookup yields CDR1 DFQATT and CDR2 SNEGSKA (reference sequence). CDR3 DNA sequence: TGCAGTGCTAGAGAAACGGCCCGTAACTATGGCTACACCTTC. It encodes CSARETARNYGYTF.

This clonotype occurred a few times. The chain uses TRBV19 and TRBJ2-7, with D perhaps TRBD1 (6 bases). This CDR3 is 14 amino acids long. CDR1 is LNHDA, CDR2 SQIVND, per germline (reference sequence). Trimming removed 0 bases from V and 3 bases from J, with 9 bases in between. The DNA for the CDR3 is TGTGCCAGTAGTATAGATCTACAGGGCTACGAGCAGTACTTC. Translated: CASSIDLQGYEQYF.

This sequence joins TRBV6-4 and TRBJ1-6, with D possibly being TRBD1 (6 bases). Germline V gene data show CDR1 as MRHNA and CDR2 as SNTAGT. The CDR3 covers 13 residues. V was shortened by 6 bases and J by 6 bases, with 9 bases between the two germline ends. DNA for the CDR3: TGTGCCAGCAGGGGGGCAGTTAATTCACCCCTCCACTTT. Translation gives CASRGAVNSPLHF.

The CDR3: CSVGHTHYGYTF. Written as DNA, the CDR3 is TGCAGCGTTGGACACACCCACTATGGCTACACCTTC. The chain couples TRBV29-1 to TRBJ1-2; D is undetermined. The CDR3 sequence is 12 residues long. The V gene lost 4 bases and the J gene lost 3 bases, with 9 bases spanning the gap. CDR1 and CDR2 (germline): SQVTM, ANQGSEA.

This clonotype occurred a few times. The chain combines TRBV6-2 or TRBV6-3 with TRBJ2-3, with TRBD2 matching 13 bases. The CDR3 extends over 14 amino acids. With 8 bases clipped from V and 9 bases from J, the junction kept 8 bases outside the gene matches. Germline V lookup: CDR1 MNHEY, CDR2 SVGEGT. The CDR3 loop is CASGTSGIAGTQYF. The DNA of the CDR3 is TGTGCCAGCGGGACTAGCGGGATAGCTGGAACGCAGTATTTT.

In its sample, this clonotype was seen many times. The chain recombines TRBV28 with TRBJ2-1; D assignment may be TRBD1 or TRBD2 (6 bases each). The germline V gene has CDR1 MDHEN and CDR2 SYDVKM. The CDR3 runs to 16 residues. V lost 0 bases and J 4 bases, leaving 13 bases between the germline ends. The CDR3 reads CASSLWRGDPYNEQFF. CDR3 nucleotides: TGTGCCAGCAGTTTATGGAGGGGGGATCCGTACAATGAGCAGTTCTTC.

This clonotype was picked up a small number of times. The chain links TRBV19 to TRBJ2-7; the match to TRBD2 covers 7 bases. The V and J ends lost 5 bases and 3 bases, in that order; junction bases with no gene match: 13. Germline V gene data show CDR1 as LNHDA and CDR2 as SQIVND (reference sequence). The CDR3 runs to 16 residues. The chain's CDR3 is CASSLDGLAVNYEQYF. The CDR3 region has the DNA TGTGCCAGTAGTCTTGACGGGCTAGCGGTAAACTACGAGCAGTACTTC.